This T cell receptor beta chain comes out of a study of T-cell memory formation after mild COVID-19. Study conclusions and caveats: Memory sampled before infection contained some responding clones, suggesting cross-reactive memory joined. Contracting clones from day 15 to 85 had balanced CD4/CD8; later expanders favoured CD4+.

Germline V gene lookup returns CDR1 MGHRA and CDR2 YSYEKL. There are 16 residues in the CDR3. The V gene end was trimmed by 4 bases and the J gene end by 2 bases; junction bases not matched to a gene: 7. This clonotype appeared a few times. Antigen: not known. Libraries for TCRalpha and TCRbeta carried sample barcodes and unique molecular identifiers via 5'RACE. TCRdb passed the 5' RACE reads through MiXCR, listing each CDR3 protein once. The sample has 95,000 to 110,000 distinct CDR3 sequences, approximately 14% seen once. This receptor was obtained from a man between 18 and 29 years old who had mild COVID-19 (a few samples of this study predate the infection). Cell type and time point are not known. J is TRBJ2-7 and V is TRBV4-1, with TRBD1 matching 11 bases. Sequenced input: PBMCs or a T cell subset sorted from them (not recorded which). The CDR3 loop reads CASSPTRDRGAYEQYF. The CDR3 DNA is TGCGCCAGCAGCCCGACCCGGGACAGGGGGGCCTACGAGCAGTACTTC.